This is a list of T cell receptor beta chains from one sample in a study of blood T cell repertoires in COVID-19. Profiling relied on immunoSEQ multiplex PCR, and the TCRdb table lists in-frame clones only, not all of them. The sample lists about 250,000 clones; approximately 91% were seen once. Source material: peripheral blood. The receptors shown here come from a woman in her thirties or forties who had recovered from COVID-19. Both conserved end residues are part of each CDR3. A D gene is named only where the DNA matches it firmly. Size values are once, few and many counts, or a class for expanded clones, and some rows have none.

TRBJ2-7	TRBV9	NA	TRBD2	TGTGCCAGCAGCGTAGCGGGAGGGCCCTACGAGCAGTACTTC	CASSVAGGPYEQYF
TRBJ2-3	TRBV10-3	NA	TRBD2	TGTGCCATCAGTACCCCCGGGACTAGCGGGGGGGCCAGGGATACGCAGTATTTT	CAISTPGTSGGARDTQYF
TRBJ1-2	TRBV11-2	once	NA	TGTGCCAGCAGCGAGGGATATGGCTACACCTTC	CASSEGYGYTF
TRBJ2-1	TRBV29-1	NA	NA	TGCAGCGTCCGTGAGAGGGGGGGATACAATGAGCAGTTCTTC	CSVRERGGYNEQFF
TRBJ1-4	TRBV20-1	NA	TRBD1	TGCAGTGCCCCACACAGCGACAGGGACCTTTTT	CSAPHSDRDLF
TRBJ2-1	TRBV14	NA	TRBD1	TGTGCCAGCAGCCTGTTAAGGGGACAGGGGGCTAATGAGCAGTTCTTC	CASSLLRGQGANEQFF
TRBJ2-7	TRBV6-2/TRBV6-3	NA	NA	TGTGCCAGCAGTCCCCAGGATATTTACGAGCAGTACTTC	CASSPQDIYEQYF
TRBJ1-4	TRBV2	few	TRBD1	TGTGCCAGCAGCACAGGGGAATCTAATGAAAAACTGTTTTTT	CASSTGESNEKLFF
TRBJ1-5	TRBV6-5	NA	NA	TGTGCCAGTGGTAAACAGGGCAATCAGCCCCAGCATTTT	CASGKQGNQPQHF
TRBJ2-4	TRBV11-3	NA	NA	TGTGCCAGCAGCGGGTGGCGGGTCCCAGGGGACATTCAGTACTTC	CASSGWRVPGDIQYF
TRBJ2-5	TRBV10-3	NA	TRBD2	TGTGCCATCAGTGGCCTCTCCGGGGGGGCCCAGTACTTC	CAISGLSGGAQYF
TRBJ2-7	TRBV19	NA	TRBD1	TGTGCCAGTAGTATTCAGGGGGCGAACTACGAGCAGTACTTC	CASSIQGANYEQYF
TRBJ1-6	TRBV5-6	NA	TRBD1	TGTGCCAGCAGCCTCCGGACAGGAATTTATAATTCACCCCTCCACTTT	CASSLRTGIYNSPLHF
TRBJ2-2	TRBV6-2/TRBV6-3	NA	TRBD1	TGTGCCAGCAGTTCCCAGCAGGGGGTTCGGGGCACCGGGGAGCTGTTTTTT	CASSSQQGVRGTGELFF
TRBJ2-3	TRBV6-5	NA	NA	TGTGCCAGCACACTCCCGGGAGCTAGAGATACGCAGTATTTT	CASTLPGARDTQYF
TRBJ2-1	TRBV2	NA	TRBD2	TGTGCCAGCAGTCGACTAGCGGGGGGGCAGGCCGCCAATGAGCAGTTCTTC	CASSRLAGGQAANEQFF
TRBJ2-5	TRBV12-3/TRBV12-4	once	NA	TGTGCCAGCAGCCTAGACAGTTGGGAGACCCAGTACTTC	CASSLDSWETQYF
TRBJ2-7	TRBV3-1/TRBV3-2	NA	TRBD2	TGTGCCAGCAGCCAAAAGCTAGCGGGGGCCCTCTACGAGCAGTACTTC	CASSQKLAGALYEQYF
TRBJ2-5	TRBV11-3	NA	TRBD2	TGTGCCAGCAGCTTAATAGGCCTAGCGGGGGCCCAAGAGACCCAGTACTTC	CASSLIGLAGAQETQYF
TRBJ1-3	TRBV19	NA	NA	TGTGCCAGTAGTGTCCGGGTGTCCTCTGGAAACACCATATATTTT	CASSVRVSSGNTIYF
TRBJ2-3	TRBV13	few	TRBD2	TGTGCCAGCAGCTTGAGGGACGCTAGCGGGAGGGCGGGCACAGATACGCAGTATTTT	CASSLRDASGRAGTDTQYF
TRBJ2-7	TRBV4-1	few	TRBD1	TGCGCCAGCAGCCACGCTCCGGACAGGACCTACGAGCAGTACTTC	CASSHAPDRTYEQYF
TRBJ1-2	TRBV19	NA	NA	TGTGCCAGTAGAGGGGCGAGCTATGGCTACACCTTC	CASRGASYGYTF
TRBJ1-2	TRBV19	NA	TRBD1	TGTGCCAGTAGTACCTCAACCAGGGGGAATCACACCTTC	CASSTSTRGNHTF
TRBJ2-7	TRBV7-9	NA	NA	TGTGCCAGCAGGCCTTACGGGGGAACCTACGAGCAGTACTTC	CASRPYGGTYEQYF
TRBJ1-4	TRBV4-2	once	NA	TGTGCCAGCAGCCAAGATCCCCTTAATGAAAAACTGTTTTTT	CASSQDPLNEKLFF
TRBJ1-5	TRBV6-2/TRBV6-3	few	NA	TGTGCCAGCAGCCCCGGGGGAAGCAATCAGCCCCAGCATTTT	CASSPGGSNQPQHF
TRBJ2-7	TRBV27	NA	TRBD2	TGTGCCAGCAGTTTCCAACTAGCGGGAGACTCCGAGCAGTACTTC	CASSFQLAGDSEQYF
TRBJ2-7	TRBV7-2	NA	NA	TGTGCCAGCAGCTTAGAACGGGCCTACGAGCAGTACTTC	CASSLERAYEQYF
TRBJ1-2	TRBV7-8	NA	NA	TGTGCCAGCAGCTTTATGACAGGCACCTATGGCTACACCTTC	CASSFMTGTYGYTF
TRBJ2-5	TRBV19	NA	NA	TGTGCCAGTAGAAGCCGGGGTGCAGAGACCCAGTACTTC	CASRSRGAETQYF
TRBJ1-4	TRBV7-2	few	NA	TGTGCCAGCAGCTTAGGACAGTCGGATAATGAAAAACTGTTTTTT	CASSLGQSDNEKLFF
TRBJ1-6	TRBV19	NA	TRBD1	TGTGCCAGTACTCCCACAGGGGCTAATTCACCCCTCCACTTT	CASTPTGANSPLHF